This record looks at one T cell receptor (beta chain) sequence and its context. This sample was taken from a study of human T cells and chemical hapten exposure. This CDR3 has 15 amino acids. Germline V lookup: CDR1 SQVTM, CDR2 ANQGSEA. With 1 base clipped from V and 8 bases from J, the junction kept 12 bases outside the gene matches. Time point described: pre-sensitization, week 0. Treatment of the sample: therapeutic diphenylcyclopropenone sensitization with weekly scalp DPC. TCRdb redid the calling of the RACE reads with MiXCR, one entry per CDR3 protein. The table records roughly 88,000 distinct CDR3 sequences, approximately 9.9% of them present only once.

This sample comprised whole blood, obtained in connection with sensitization to the hapten diphenylcyclopropenone (DPC). J is TRBJ1-2 and V is TRBV29-1, with 8 bases matching TRBD1. The TCR originated in a woman between 35 and 50 years old with alopecia areata. Some clones in this sample may be carry-over from other donors' samples. In DNA form, the CDR3 reads TGCAGCGTTGAAGGGTGGACAGGGAGGTCCGGCGGCTACACCTTC. This codes for CSVEGWTGRSGGYTF.